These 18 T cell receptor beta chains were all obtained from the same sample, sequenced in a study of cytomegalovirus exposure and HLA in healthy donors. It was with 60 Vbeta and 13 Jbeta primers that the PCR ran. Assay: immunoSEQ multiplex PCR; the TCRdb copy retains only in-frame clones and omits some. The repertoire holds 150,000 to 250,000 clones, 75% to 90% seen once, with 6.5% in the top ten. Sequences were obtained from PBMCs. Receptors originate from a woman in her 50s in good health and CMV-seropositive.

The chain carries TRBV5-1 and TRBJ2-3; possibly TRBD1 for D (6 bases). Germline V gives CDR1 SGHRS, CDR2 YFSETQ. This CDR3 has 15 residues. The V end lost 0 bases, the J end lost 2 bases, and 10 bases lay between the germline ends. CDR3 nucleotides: TGCGCCAGCAGCTTGGCAGGGGCGAACACAGATACGCAGTATTTT. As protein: CASSLAGANTDTQYF.

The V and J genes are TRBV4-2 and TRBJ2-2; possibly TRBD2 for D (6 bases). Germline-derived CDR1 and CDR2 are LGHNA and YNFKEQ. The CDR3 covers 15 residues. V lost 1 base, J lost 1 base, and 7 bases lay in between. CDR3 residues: CASSQAGVNTGELFF. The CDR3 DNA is TGTGCCAGCAGCCAAGCGGGGGTGAACACCGGGGAGCTGTTTTTT.

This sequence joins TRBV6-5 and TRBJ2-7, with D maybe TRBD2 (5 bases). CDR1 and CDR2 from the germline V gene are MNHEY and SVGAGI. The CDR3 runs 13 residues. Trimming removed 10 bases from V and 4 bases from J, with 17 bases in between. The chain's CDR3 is CAISREEGYEQYF. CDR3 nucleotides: TGTGCCATCAGCCGGGAAGAGGGTTACGAGCAGTACTTC.

CDR3 DNA sequence: TGTGCCAGCAGCTGGGGACAGGGCGACACTGAAGCTTTCTTT. Translated: CASSWGQGDTEAFF. This chain connects TRBV9 to TRBJ1-1; the match to TRBD1 covers 9 bases. The CDR3 is 14 amino acids. The germline gives CDR1 SGDLS, CDR2 YYNGEE. J gave up 3 bases and V 4 bases, and 4 bases lay outside the gene matches.

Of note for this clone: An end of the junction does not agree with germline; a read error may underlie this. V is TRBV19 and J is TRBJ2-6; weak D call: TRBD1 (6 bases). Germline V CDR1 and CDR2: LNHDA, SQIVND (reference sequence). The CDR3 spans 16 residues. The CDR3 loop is CASSIRGAAGANGLTF. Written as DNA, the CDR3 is TGTGCCAGTAGTATCAGGGGCGCCGCCGGGGCCAACGGCCTGACTTTC.

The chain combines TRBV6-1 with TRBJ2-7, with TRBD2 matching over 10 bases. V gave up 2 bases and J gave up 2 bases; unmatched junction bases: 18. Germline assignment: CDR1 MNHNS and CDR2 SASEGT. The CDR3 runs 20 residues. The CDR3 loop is CASSEFGGLAGETTPYEQYF. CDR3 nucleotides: TGTGCCAGCAGTGAATTTGGAGGCCTAGCGGGAGAAACAACTCCCTACGAGCAGTACTTC.

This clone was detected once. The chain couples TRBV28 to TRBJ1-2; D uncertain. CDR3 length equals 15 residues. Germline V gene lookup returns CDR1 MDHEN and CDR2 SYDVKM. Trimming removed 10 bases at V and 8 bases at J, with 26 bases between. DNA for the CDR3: TGTGCCATCCTCGGGGAGCCACCCGAACTATGGGGCTACACCTTC. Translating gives CAILGEPPELWGYTF.

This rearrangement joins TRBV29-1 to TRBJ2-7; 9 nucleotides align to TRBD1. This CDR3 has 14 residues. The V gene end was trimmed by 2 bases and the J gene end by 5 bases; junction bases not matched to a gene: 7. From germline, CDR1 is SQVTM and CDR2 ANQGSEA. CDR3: CSVERDREAHEQYF. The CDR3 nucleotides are TGCAGCGTTGAAAGGGACAGGGAGGCCCACGAGCAGTACTTC.

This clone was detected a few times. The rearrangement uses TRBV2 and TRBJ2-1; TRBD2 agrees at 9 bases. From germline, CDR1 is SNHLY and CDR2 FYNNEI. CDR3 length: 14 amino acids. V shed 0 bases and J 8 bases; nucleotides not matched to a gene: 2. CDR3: CASSEAGTSYEQFF. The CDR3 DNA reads TGTGCCAGCAGTGAAGCGGGGACTAGCTATGAGCAGTTCTTC.

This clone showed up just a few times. CDR3 sequence: CASSRSGNTIYF. DNA of the CDR3: TGTGCCAGCAGCCGCTCTGGAAACACCATATATTTT. The V and J genes are TRBV5-4 and TRBJ1-3; no reliable D call. Deletions cut 4 bases from V and 0 bases from J, with 2 bases between. Germline V CDR1 and CDR2: SGHNT, YYREEE (reference sequence). The CDR3 sequence is 12 residues long.

The CDR3 DNA is TGTGCCAGCAGCCCTTCAGGCGTAACAGTCTATGGCTACACCTTC. It codes for CASSPSGVTVYGYTF. The chain links TRBV7-2 to TRBJ1-2; D remains unclear. V lost 5 bases, J lost 4 bases, and 17 bases lay in between. CDR1 and CDR2 from the germline V gene are SGHTA and FQGNSA. The CDR3 spans 15 residues.

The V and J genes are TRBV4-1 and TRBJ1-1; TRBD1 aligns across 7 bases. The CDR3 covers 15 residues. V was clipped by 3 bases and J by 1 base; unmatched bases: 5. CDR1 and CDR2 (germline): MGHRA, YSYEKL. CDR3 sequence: CASSHPQGRNTEAFF. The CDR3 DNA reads TGCGCCAGCAGCCATCCACAGGGGCGGAACACTGAAGCTTTCTTT.

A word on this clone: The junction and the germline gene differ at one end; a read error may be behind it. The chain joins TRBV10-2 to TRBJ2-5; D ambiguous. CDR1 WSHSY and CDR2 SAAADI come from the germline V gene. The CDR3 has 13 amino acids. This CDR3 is CASSQQSQETRYF. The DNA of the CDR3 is TGCGCCAGCAGTCAACAGTCTCAAGAGACCCGGTACTTC.

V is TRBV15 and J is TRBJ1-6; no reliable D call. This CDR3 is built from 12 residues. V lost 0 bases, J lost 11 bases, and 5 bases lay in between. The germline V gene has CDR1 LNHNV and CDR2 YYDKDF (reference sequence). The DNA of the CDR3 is TGTGCCACCAGCAGAGATACGGCACCCCTCCACTTT. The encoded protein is CATSRDTAPLHF.

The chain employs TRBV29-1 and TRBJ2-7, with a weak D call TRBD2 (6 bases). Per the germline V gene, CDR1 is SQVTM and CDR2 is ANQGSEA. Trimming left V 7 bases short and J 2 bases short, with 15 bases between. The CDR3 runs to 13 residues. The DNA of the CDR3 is TGCAGCGCCAGGCGGGGCATAGCCTACGAGCAGTACTTC. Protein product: CSARRGIAYEQYF.

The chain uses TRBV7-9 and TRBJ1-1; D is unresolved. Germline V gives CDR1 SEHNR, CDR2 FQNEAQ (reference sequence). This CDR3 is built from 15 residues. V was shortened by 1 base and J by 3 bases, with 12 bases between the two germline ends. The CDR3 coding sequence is TGTGCCAGCAGCTTAGGAGGGAGAAGGGACACTGAAGCTTTCTTT. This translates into CASSLGGRRDTEAFF.

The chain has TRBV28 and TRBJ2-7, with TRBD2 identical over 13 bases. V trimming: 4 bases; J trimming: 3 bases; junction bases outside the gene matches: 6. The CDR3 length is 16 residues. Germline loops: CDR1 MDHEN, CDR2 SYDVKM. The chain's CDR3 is CASSYSGLAGYYEQYF. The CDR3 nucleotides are TGTGCCAGCAGTTACTCGGGACTAGCGGGATACTACGAGCAGTACTTC.

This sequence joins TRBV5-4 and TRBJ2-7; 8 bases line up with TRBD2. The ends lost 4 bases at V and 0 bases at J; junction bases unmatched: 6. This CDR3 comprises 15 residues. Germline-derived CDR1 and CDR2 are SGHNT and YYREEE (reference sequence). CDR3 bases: TGTGCCAGCAGCCGTACTAGCGGAAGCTCCTACGAGCAGTACTTC. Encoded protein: CASSRTSGSSYEQYF.